The clone carrying this T cell receptor (beta chain) has only a few counts. What it binds is not known. The V segment lost 0 bases and the J segment 3 bases; nucleotides outside the gene matches: 4. Per germline, CDR1 SGHDT and CDR2 YYEEEE. The CDR3 runs 16 residues. Markers CD45RO/CCR7/CD25/CD127/CD95/CD27 served to sort CD4+ naive, central memory, regulatory and stem cell-like memory cells. This sample stems from a study of beta chain features in type 1 diabetes. Isolated RNA was reverse transcribed in full, so expressed TCRB transcripts were sequenced. Clones were read by immunoSEQ multiplex PCR, and TCRdb kept only the in-frame ones, dropping some. Altogether around 500,000 clones are present, over 10% being singletons, with the ten largest covering 0.035% to 0.05%. Findings and limits, study-wide: In all four CD4+ subsets, TCRB CDR3 length was significantly, moderately reduced in type 1 diabetes.

The material sequenced was naive CD4+ T cells from blood. The gene calls are TRBV5-6 and TRBJ2-1, with 9 bases aligning to TRBD2. This TCR was recovered from a woman under 30 in good health. CDR3 bases: TGTGCCAGCAGCTTGGTTCGCGGGAGGGACTACAATGAGCAGTTCTTC. Protein product: CASSLVRGRDYNEQFF.